This is a list of T cell receptor beta chains from one sample in a study of cytomegalovirus exposure and HLA in healthy donors. The method was immunoSEQ multiplex PCR; TCRdb's version includes in-frame clones alone and lacks a portion of them. The sample lists around 160,000 clones, 80% occurring once. Sequenced input: PBMCs. The receptors originated from a man between 18 and 35 years old in good health and CMV-seropositive. Each CDR3 is given with its conserved first and last residue. The order of the fields is clone size, J gene, D gene, V gene, CDR3 protein, CDR3 DNA. The D gene is left open where the match is weak. A row's size may be missing; if present it is once, few, many or a size class.

size: .; J: TRBJ2-2; D: .; V: TRBV18; CDR3: CASSPPTGSGGELFF; DNA: TGTGCCAGCTCACCACCGACAGGATCCGGTGGGGAGCTGTTTTTT
size: .; J: TRBJ1-4; D: .; V: TRBV6-4; CDR3: CARPMGGSEKLFF; DNA: TGTGCCAGACCAATGGGGGGGAGCGAAAAACTGTTTTTT
size: .; J: TRBJ2-3; D: .; V: TRBV2; CDR3: CATRSRVGDTDTQYF; DNA: TGTGCCACCAGGTCCAGGGTCGGAGACACAGATACGCAGTATTTT
size: .; J: TRBJ2-1; D: .; V: TRBV7-9; CDR3: CASSPRRGGEAYNEQFF; DNA: TGTGCCAGCAGCCCGAGAAGGGGGGGGGAAGCCTACAATGAGCAGTTCTTC
size: .; J: TRBJ1-5; D: .; V: TRBV2; CDR3: CASSVGRSNQPQHF; DNA: TGTGCCAGCAGTGTTGGGAGGAGCAATCAGCCCCAGCATTTT
size: .; J: TRBJ2-7; D: .; V: TRBV5-6; CDR3: CASSLRQRNYEQYF; DNA: TGTGCCAGCAGCTTGCGGCAGAGGAACTACGAGCAGTACTTC
size: .; J: TRBJ1-5; D: TRBD1; V: TRBV6-1; CDR3: CASSVDRNSNQPQHF; DNA: TGTGCCAGCAGTGTGGACAGGAATAGCAATCAGCCCCAGCATTTT
size: .; J: TRBJ1-3; D: .; V: TRBV4-3; CDR3: CASSQGGAGNTIYF; DNA: TGCGCCAGCAGCCAGGGAGGGGCTGGAAACACCATATATTTT
size: .; J: TRBJ2-5; D: .; V: TRBV2; CDR3: CASRLGSGSETQYF; DNA: TGTGCCAGCAGGTTAGGGAGCGGTAGCGAGACCCAGTACTTC
size: .; J: TRBJ2-1; D: .; V: TRBV6-5; CDR3: CASSYSSDNEQFF; DNA: TGTGCCAGCAGTTACTCGAGCGACAATGAGCAGTTCTTC
size: .; J: TRBJ1-1; D: TRBD1; V: TRBV6-1; CDR3: CASSEGTGGGTEAFF; DNA: TGTGCCAGTAGTGAAGGGACAGGGGGGGGCACTGAAGCTTTCTTT
size: .; J: TRBJ1-3; D: .; V: TRBV6-5; CDR3: CASSKRRGGGNTIYF; DNA: TGTGCCAGCAGTAAACGTAGGGGGGGTGGAAACACCATATATTTT
size: .; J: TRBJ2-7; D: .; V: TRBV7-9; CDR3: CASSLAGSYEQYF; DNA: TGTGCCAGCAGCTTAGCGGGGAGCTACGAGCAGTACTTC
size: .; J: TRBJ2-7; D: .; V: TRBV11-2; CDR3: CASSEPQDSYEQYF; DNA: TGTGCCAGCAGCGAGCCACAGGATAGCTACGAGCAGTACTTC
size: .; J: TRBJ1-1; D: .; V: TRBV10-1; CDR3: CASSESRGMGPNTEAFF; DNA: TGCGCCAGCAGTGAGTCACGCGGGATGGGGCCGAACACTGAAGCTTTCTTT
size: .; J: TRBJ1-5; D: TRBD1; V: TRBV27; CDR3: CASRQTGDWAQHF; DNA: TGTGCCAGCAGACAAACAGGGGACTGGGCCCAGCATTTT
size: few; J: TRBJ1-3; D: TRBD1; V: TRBV2; CDR3: CASRGGPGNTIYF; DNA: TGTGCCAGCAGAGGGGGCCCCGGAAACACCATATATTTT
size: .; J: TRBJ1-1; D: .; V: TRBV6-6; CDR3: CASSPPQNTEAFF; DNA: TGTGCCAGCAGCCCCCCACAGAACACTGAAGCTTTCTTT
size: .; J: TRBJ2-1; D: .; V: TRBV11-3; CDR3: CASSLGGANEQFF; DNA: TGTGCCAGCAGCCTGGGGGGGGCCAATGAGCAGTTCTTC
size: once; J: TRBJ1-5; D: .; V: TRBV5-1; CDR3: CASSSTGDQPQHF; DNA: TGCGCCAGCAGCTCGACGGGTGATCAGCCCCAGCATTTT
size: .; J: TRBJ1-1; D: TRBD1; V: TRBV5-1; CDR3: CASSGRQGAPSATIEAFF; DNA: TGCGCCAGCAGCGGTAGACAGGGGGCCCCCTCGGCGACGATTGAAGCTTTCTTT
size: .; J: TRBJ2-7; D: .; V: TRBV5-5; CDR3: CASSPARGSSYEQYF; DNA: TGTGCCAGCAGTCCGGCAAGGGGAAGCTCCTACGAGCAGTACTTC
size: .; J: TRBJ2-3; D: .; V: TRBV6-4; CDR3: CASSSRGTDTQYF; DNA: TGTGCCAGCAGTTCCCGGGGGACAGATACGCAGTATTTT
size: .; J: TRBJ1-4; D: .; V: TRBV5-1; CDR3: CASSPMGPNEKLFF; DNA: TGCGCCAGCAGCCCCATGGGGCCAAATGAAAAACTGTTTTTT
size: .; J: TRBJ2-3; D: TRBD2; V: TRBV7-9; CDR3: CASSLHRDYTDTQYF; DNA: TGTGCCAGCAGCTTACACCGGGACTACACAGATACGCAGTATTTT
size: .; J: TRBJ1-4; D: .; V: TRBV29-1; CDR3: CSVATDGEKLFF; DNA: TGCAGCGTGGCGACAGATGGGGAAAAACTGTTTTTT
size: .; J: TRBJ1-2; D: .; V: TRBV9; CDR3: CASSIGDKSYGYTF; DNA: TGTGCCAGCAGCATCGGGGACAAAAGCTATGGCTACACCTTC
size: once; J: TRBJ2-6; D: TRBD1; V: TRBV15; CDR3: CATSTHPGQGTSGANVLTF; DNA: TGTGCCACCAGCACCCACCCGGGACAGGGGACGTCTGGGGCCAACGTCCTGACTTTC
size: .; J: TRBJ1-1; D: TRBD1; V: TRBV7-4; CDR3: CASSLMGQGKRNTEAFF; DNA: TGTGCCAGCAGCTTAATGGGACAGGGGAAGAGGAACACTGAAGCTTTCTTT
size: .; J: TRBJ2-7; D: .; V: TRBV19; CDR3: CASTLTGSSYEQYF; DNA: TGTGCCAGTACCCTTACAGGGAGCTCCTACGAGCAGTACTTC
size: .; J: TRBJ1-1; D: .; V: TRBV7-8; CDR3: CASSSTNRVRGTEAFF; DNA: TGTGCCAGCAGCTCGACCAATCGGGTGAGGGGGACTGAAGCTTTCTTT
size: .; J: TRBJ2-3; D: .; V: TRBV7-2; CDR3: CASSLGVGGLTDTQYF; DNA: TGTGCCAGCAGCTTAGGCGTAGGCGGCCTCACAGATACGCAGTATTTT
size: .; J: TRBJ1-5; D: TRBD1; V: TRBV6-1; CDR3: CASRPQGWVGQPQHF; DNA: TGTGCCAGCAGACCACAGGGGTGGGTCGGGCAGCCCCAGCATTTT
size: .; J: TRBJ1-3; D: .; V: TRBV10-3; CDR3: CAINQIAGGLENTIYF; DNA: TGTGCCATCAACCAAATTGCGGGGGGCCTGGAAAACACCATATATTTT
size: .; J: TRBJ2-3; D: TRBD2; V: TRBV2; CDR3: CASSETSGSSDTQYF; DNA: TGTGCCAGCAGTGAGACTAGCGGGAGTTCAGATACGCAGTATTTT
size: .; J: TRBJ2-1; D: .; V: TRBV5-1; CDR3: CASKLLGEYGQFF; DNA: TGCGCCAGCAAACTCCTAGGAGAATATGGACAGTTCTTC
size: .; J: TRBJ1-4; D: .; V: TRBV6-1; CDR3: CAIGGFPPNEKLFF; DNA: TGTGCCATCGGGGGATTCCCCCCTAATGAAAAACTGTTTTTT
size: few; J: TRBJ2-6; D: .; V: TRBV29-1; CDR3: CSVEVVPGANVLTF; DNA: TGCAGCGTTGAAGTAGTTCCCGGGGCCAACGTCCTGACTTTC